Listed here are 29 T cell receptor beta chains from one sample, sequenced in a study of cytomegalovirus exposure and HLA in healthy donors. The PCR contained 60 Vbeta and 13 Jbeta primers. The protocol was immunoSEQ multiplex PCR, while the TCRdb copy is restricted to in-frame clones and leaves out a portion. There are about 130,000 clones in the sample; about 68% occur only once, and 1.6% lies in the top ten. The sequencing input was PBMCs. These receptors were obtained from a human donor in good health.

CDR3 loop: CATSRDTGGELFF. CDR3 DNA sequence: TGTGCCACCAGCAGAGACACGGGGGGGGAGCTGTTTTTT. The chain employs TRBV15 and TRBJ2-2; a possible D gene is TRBD2 (5 bases). The germline V gene encodes CDR1 LNHNV and CDR2 YYDKDF (reference sequence). CDR3 size: 13 residues. V lost 0 bases to trimming and J lost 8 bases, with 7 bases between them.

This clone has just a few counts. This chain connects TRBV5-1 to TRBJ1-1, with TRBD1 matching over 12 bases. CDR1 is SGHRS and CDR2 is YFSETQ in the germline V gene. V gave up 4 bases and J gave up 4 bases; unmatched junction bases: 5. CDR3 size: 15 residues. The CDR3 reads CASSRGQGAGTEAFF. CDR3 DNA sequence: TGCGCCAGCAGCCGGGGACAGGGGGCGGGCACTGAAGCTTTCTTT.

This clone was seen a handful of times. The chain links TRBV9 to TRBJ2-7, with TRBD1 as a possible D gene (5 bases). The V gene lost 4 bases and the J gene lost 3 bases, with 20 bases spanning the gap. The CDR3 length is 16 residues. Germline V lookup: CDR1 SGDLS, CDR2 YYNGEE. For the CDR3, the DNA is TGTGCCAGCAGCATTAATGGAGCAGGGAATGTCTACGAGCAGTACTTC. It specifies CASSINGAGNVYEQYF.

This clone has only a few counts. The CDR3 DNA sequence: TGTGCCAGCAGCTCGAGTGTCGCAACTAATGAAAAACTGTTTTTT. This sequence encodes CASSSSVATNEKLFF. The chain employs TRBV7-6 and TRBJ1-4; D not resolved. The V gene's germline CDR1 is SGHVS and CDR2 FNYEAQ. The CDR3 runs to 15 residues. Trimming left V 4 bases short and J 0 bases short, with 9 bases between.

This chain uses TRBV6-5 with TRBJ2-7; 8 bases align to TRBD1. Per germline, CDR1 MNHEY and CDR2 SVGAGI. Trimming cost V 9 bases and J 5 bases; bases outside gene matches: 9. CDR3 length equals 13 residues. The CDR3 DNA follows: TGTGCCAGTACCAGGGGGCGCAACGACGAGCAGTACTTC. The encoded protein is CASTRGRNDEQYF.

This clone was counted once. The chain is built from TRBV5-1 and TRBJ2-7; 8 bases match TRBD2. The CDR3 is 14 residues long. Germline V gene data show CDR1 as SGHRS and CDR2 as YFSETQ. Trimming removed 2 bases from V and 4 bases from J; junction bases left unmatched: 5. In DNA, the CDR3 is TGCGCCAGCAGCTTTACAGCGGGAGAATACGAGCAGTACTTC. Its translation: CASSFTAGEYEQYF. Full variable domain (remainder filled in from reference TRBV5-1 and TRBJ2-7): KAGVTQTPRYLIKTRGQQVTLSCSPISGHRSVSWYQQTPGQGLQFLFEYFSETQRNKGNFPGRFSGRQFSNSRSEMNVSTLELGDSALYLCASSFTAGEYEQYFGPGTRLTVT.

V gene TRBV7-3 combines with J gene TRBJ2-5; D gene uncertain. The CDR3 contains 14 residues. Germline lookup yields CDR1 SGHTA and CDR2 FQGTGA. Trimming cost V 2 bases and J 1 base, with 8 bases left between them. This CDR3 reads CASSLSVIQETQYF. CDR3 nucleotides: TGTGCCAGCAGCTTATCAGTCATCCAAGAGACCCAGTACTTC.

Here the CDR3 DNA reads TGTGCCAGCAGCCCCTTTCCCGGCGGGGATAGCAGAGCTTTCTTT. It translates to CASSPFPGGDSRAFF. This chain joins TRBV7-3 and TRBJ1-1; no firm D call. V lost 5 bases and J 10 bases, leaving 23 bases between the germline ends. The length of the CDR3 is 15 residues. The germline V gene encodes CDR1 SGHTA and CDR2 FQGTGA.

J is TRBJ2-3 and V is TRBV19; the match to TRBD2 covers 10 bases. The germline V gene encodes CDR1 LNHDA and CDR2 SQIVND (reference sequence). With V trimmed by 5 bases and J by 2 bases, 7 bases remained unmatched. This CDR3 is built from 16 residues. CDR3 bases: TGTGCCAGTAGTCGACTAGCGGGCTTCCCCACAGATACGCAGTATTTT. Protein product: CASSRLAGFPTDTQYF.

The chain has TRBV5-6 and TRBJ1-5, with D perhaps TRBD1 (5 bases). The CDR3 length is 14 residues. The germline V gene encodes CDR1 SGHDT and CDR2 YYEEEE. V lost 0 bases, J lost 7 bases, and 11 bases lay in between. The CDR3 reads CASSLDGGDQPQHF. CDR3 nucleotides: TGTGCCAGCAGCTTGGACGGGGGGGACCAGCCCCAGCATTTT.

This rearrangement joins TRBV18 to TRBJ2-4; D gene uncertain. The V gene lost 0 bases and the J gene lost 7 bases, with 7 bases spanning the gap. The CDR3 is 13 residues long. The germline V gene encodes CDR1 KGHSH and CDR2 LQKENI. For the CDR3, the DNA is TGTGCCAGCTCACCACCGGGCGTTAACATTCAGTACTTC. Its translation: CASSPPGVNIQYF.

The chain is built from TRBV29-1 and TRBJ2-1, with D perhaps TRBD2 (5 bases). This CDR3 has 11 residues. In germline, CDR1 is SQVTM, CDR2 ANQGSEA. The V gene lost 7 bases and the J gene lost 4 bases, with 8 bases spanning the gap. This chain's CDR3 is CSGRGYNEQFF. CDR3 nucleotide sequence: TGCAGCGGTCGGGGTTACAATGAGCAGTTCTTC.

This clone has only a few counts. The chain couples TRBV5-1 to TRBJ2-7, with 7 nucleotides matching TRBD1. V lost 4 bases to trimming and J lost 3 bases; unmatched junction nucleotides: 7. CDR1 is SGHRS, CDR2 YFSETQ, per germline. CDR3 length: 14 amino acids. The CDR3 DNA is TGCGCCAGCAGCCCGGGACAGTACAGCTACGAGCAGTACTTC. Amino acid sequence: CASSPGQYSYEQYF.

The J gene is TRBJ1-5, the V gene TRBV27, with TRBD1 identical over 7 bases. The CDR3 sequence is 15 residues long. Per germline, CDR1 MNHEY and CDR2 SMNVEV (reference sequence). The V and J ends lost 4 bases and 7 bases, in that order; junction bases with no gene match: 10. In DNA form, the CDR3 reads TGTGCCAGCAGTTCGACAGGGAGAGGAGGACAGCCCCAGCATTTT. Protein product: CASSSTGRGGQPQHF.

The V call is TRBV25-1, the J call TRBJ2-3; the D gene is possibly TRBD2 (5 bases). Germline V gene data show CDR1 as MGHDK and CDR2 as SYGVNS. The V end lost 6 bases, the J end lost 7 bases, and 8 bases lay between the germline ends. The CDR3 covers 11 residues. The CDR3 coding sequence is TGTGCCAGCAGGGCGGGCTATACGCAGTATTTT. It translates to CASRAGYTQYF.

V and J are TRBV5-1 and TRBJ2-5; 7 bases match TRBD1. Germline V gene data show CDR1 as SGHRS and CDR2 as YFSETQ. The CDR3 runs to 14 residues. Trimming removed 4 bases from V and 4 bases from J; junction bases left unmatched: 7. DNA for the CDR3: TGCGCCAGCAGCCCTCCTCGACAGGGAGAGACCCAGTACTTC. It encodes CASSPPRQGETQYF.

The CDR3 reads CATSAHRGAEAFF. In DNA, the CDR3 is TGTGCCACCAGCGCTCACAGGGGCGCTGAAGCTTTCTTT. V and J are TRBV15 and TRBJ1-1, with 7 bases identical to TRBD1. Germline lookup yields CDR1 LNHNV and CDR2 YYDKDF (reference sequence). The J segment lost 6 bases and the V segment lost 5 bases, leaving 6 bases of the junction unmatched. CDR3 length equals 13 residues.

The chain is built from TRBV11-2 and TRBJ2-7, with D perhaps matching TRBD2 (6 bases). CDR3 length: 15 amino acids. Germline V gene lookup returns CDR1 SGHAT and CDR2 FQNNGV. The V end was cut by 6 bases, the J end by 7 bases, with 22 bases between. CDR3 in DNA: TGTGCCAGCAGTCGGGGAGGAGGGCCCGAGAGGGAGCAGTACTTC. Amino acid sequence: CASSRGGGPEREQYF.

The chain uses TRBV5-1 and TRBJ1-2; TRBD1 agrees at 10 bases. From germline, CDR1 is SGHRS and CDR2 YFSETQ. The CDR3 has 14 residues. With V trimmed by 0 bases and J by 8 bases, 4 bases remained unmatched. The CDR3 DNA is TGCGCCAGCAGCTTGGGGACAGGGGGAAAGGGCTACACCTTC. Amino acids: CASSLGTGGKGYTF.

The chain links TRBV25-1 to TRBJ1-5, with 11 bases fitting TRBD1. The CDR3 is 16 amino acids. After removal of 3 bases from V and 4 bases from J, the junction contained 5 bases not matched to a gene. Per germline, CDR1 MGHDK and CDR2 SYGVNS. The CDR3 protein is CASSDRTGGPNQPQHF. The CDR3 bases are TGTGCCAGCAGTGACAGGACAGGGGGCCCAAATCAGCCCCAGCATTTT.

This chain connects TRBV28 to TRBJ2-7, with D tentatively TRBD2 (5 bases). V dropped 2 bases and J dropped 2 bases, with 10 bases sitting between them. Germline CDR1 and CDR2: MDHEN and SYDVKM. The CDR3 is made up of 14 amino acids. CDR3 region: CASSLLSGTYEQYF. In DNA form, the CDR3 reads TGTGCCAGCAGTTTACTCAGCGGAACCTACGAGCAGTACTTC.

This chain joins TRBV11-2 and TRBJ1-1; D is uncertain. V dropped 2 bases and J dropped 11 bases, with 9 bases sitting between them. The CDR3 spans 11 residues. CDR1 and CDR2 from the germline V gene are SGHAT and FQNNGV. CDR3 nucleotides: TGTGCCAGCAGCTTACCGGGGTTCGCTTTCTTT. Amino acid sequence: CASSLPGFAFF. Looking up the rest from reference TRBV11-2 and TRBJ1-1 gives the full variable domain: EAGVAQSPRYKIIEKRQSVAFWCNPISGHATLYWYQQILGQGPKLLIQFQNNGVVDDSQLPKDRFSAERLKGVDSTLKIQPAKLEDSAVYLCASSLPGFAFFGQGTRLTVV.

The V gene is TRBV6-5, the J gene TRBJ1-1, with D maybe TRBD1 (6 bases). Germline assignment: CDR1 MNHEY and CDR2 SVGAGI. The length of the CDR3 is 13 residues. Trimming stripped 5 bases from V and 5 bases from J, with 12 bases between. DNA for the CDR3: TGTGCCAGCAGTCCAGGGGTTTATACTGAAGCTTTCTTT. Translated, it gives CASSPGVYTEAFF.

The chain recombines TRBV18 with TRBJ2-2; a possible D gene is TRBD1 (5 bases). Trimming cost V 2 bases and J 0 bases, with 7 bases left between them. The CDR3 runs to 15 residues. Looked up from germline, CDR1 is KGHSH and CDR2 is LQKENI. The CDR3 loop is CASSPGATNTGELFF. The CDR3, as DNA: TGTGCCAGCTCACCAGGGGCAACGAACACCGGGGAGCTGTTTTTT.

The chain couples TRBV7-6 to TRBJ2-7; D ambiguous. V was shortened by 1 base and J by 1 base, with 5 bases between the two germline ends. From germline, CDR1 is SGHVS and CDR2 FNYEAQ. The CDR3 has 13 amino acids. Here the CDR3 reads CASSLDRSYEQYF. CDR3 DNA sequence: TGTGCCAGCAGCTTAGACAGATCCTACGAGCAGTACTTC. Full variable domain (outside the CDR3, taken from reference TRBV7-6 and TRBJ2-7): GAGVSQSPRYKVTKRGQDVALRCDPISGHVSLYWYRQALGQGPEFLTYFNYEAQQDKSGLPNDRFSAERPEGSISTLTIQRTEQRDSAMYRCASSLDRSYEQYFGPGTRLTVT.

V gene TRBV5-1 combines with J gene TRBJ2-3, with D perhaps matching TRBD1 (7 bases). V shed 5 bases and J shed 2 bases, with 12 bases lying between them. Germline values: CDR1 SGHRS, CDR2 YFSETQ. This CDR3 contains 14 residues. CDR3 sequence (DNA): TGCGCCAGCAGGGGGGGACAGTACACAGATACGCAGTATTTT. Its protein is CASRGGQYTDTQYF.

The rearrangement joins TRBV6-5 to TRBJ1-5; TRBD1 might be the D (6 bases). Germline V lookup: CDR1 MNHEY, CDR2 SVGAGI. The CDR3 runs to 15 residues. Trimming removed 7 bases from V and 5 bases from J, with 18 bases in between. The CDR3: CASTTRGWGDQPQHF. In DNA, the CDR3 is TGTGCCAGCACCACCAGGGGCTGGGGCGATCAGCCCCAGCATTTT.

The chain couples TRBV19 to TRBJ2-2, with D perhaps TRBD1 (6 bases). The CDR3 sequence is 14 residues long. CDR1 LNHDA and CDR2 SQIVND come from the germline V gene (reference sequence). Trimming left V 7 bases short and J 2 bases short, with 11 bases between. The CDR3 DNA follows: TGTGCCAGTAACCTCAGGGGCAACACCGGGGAGCTGTTTTTT. Its protein product is CASNLRGNTGELFF.

This clone occurred a few times. The CDR3 nucleotides are TGTGCCAGCAGTTCTAGCGGGCTCTACAATGAGCAGTTCTTC. Amino acid sequence: CASSSSGLYNEQFF. The chain employs TRBV27 and TRBJ2-1; 8 bases fit TRBD2. V trimming: 4 bases; J trimming: 3 bases; junction bases outside the gene matches: 2. Germline CDR1 is MNHEY and CDR2 is SMNVEV (reference sequence). CDR3 length equals 14 residues.